The sequence of this T cell receptor (beta chain) was determined in a study of blood T cell repertoires in COVID-19. Across the study: Acute and convalescent COVID-19 specimens originated in the United States, Italy and Spain.

Clinical history as reported by participants underpinned cohort assignment. This clone showed up just once. Germline lookup yields CDR1 MNHEY and CDR2 SMNVEV (reference sequence). Trimming cost V 3 bases and J 8 bases, with 11 bases left between them. The CDR3 has 14 amino acids. Authors' data handling: Reference gene primer amplification in the assay estimated nucleated cell counts. The method was immunoSEQ multiplex PCR; TCRdb's version includes in-frame clones alone and lacks a portion of them. D and trimming were read from the DNA, whereas the V and J calls and clone size are those reported in that table. The data hold about 350,000 clones, with 87% observed a single time.

The sequence was obtained from a woman aged 25-40 years who had recovered from COVID-19. This chain connects TRBV27 to TRBJ1-6; D gene ambiguous. Source material: PBMCs or T cells enriched from blood (not recorded which). CDR3: CASSLRTLYSPLHF. CDR3 DNA: TGTGCCAGCAGTTTGAGGACTTTGTATTCACCCCTCCACTTT.